This TCR beta chain was found in a study of blood T cell repertoires in COVID-19. Study in general: Samples representing acute and convalescent COVID-19 were sourced from the United States, Italy and Spain. T cells, B-cell-depleted T cells, or PBMCs provided the cDNA or gDNA that served as material.

Study processing details: Amplification with reference gene primers provided the estimates of nucleated cell counts. The method was immunoSEQ multiplex PCR; TCRdb's version includes in-frame clones alone and lacks a portion of them. That table furnishes V, J and clone size, whereas the DNA furnished D and trimming. This table has 55,000 to 90,000 clones, approximately 90% appearing once. This CDR3 is built from 17 residues. Looked up from germline, CDR1 is SGHTA and CDR2 is FQGNSA. Losses at the gene ends were 5 bases for V and 3 bases for J; bases not matched to a gene: 15. This clone was seen a handful of times.

This sequence originates from a human donor in a cohort sampled during active COVID-19. The sequenced sample consisted of peripheral blood. The chain combines TRBV7-2 with TRBJ1-2, with 7 bases aligning to TRBD1. CDR3 in amino acids: CASSDLLGLTGDYGYTF. CDR3 DNA: TGTGCCAGCAGCGATCTACTAGGATTAACAGGGGACTATGGCTACACCTTC.